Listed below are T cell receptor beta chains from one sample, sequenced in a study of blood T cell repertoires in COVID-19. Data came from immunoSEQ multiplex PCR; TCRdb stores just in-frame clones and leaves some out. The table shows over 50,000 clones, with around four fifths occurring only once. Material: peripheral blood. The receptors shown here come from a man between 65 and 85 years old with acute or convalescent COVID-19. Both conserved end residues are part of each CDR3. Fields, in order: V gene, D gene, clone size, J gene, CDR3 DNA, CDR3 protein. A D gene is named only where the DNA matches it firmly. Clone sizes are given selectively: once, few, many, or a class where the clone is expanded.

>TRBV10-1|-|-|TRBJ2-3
TGCGCCAGCAGTGAGTCTTTGGCGAGGACAGCTTCTAGCACAGATACGCAGTATTTT
CASSESLARTASSTDTQYF
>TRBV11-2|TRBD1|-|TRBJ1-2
TGTGCCAGCAGCAACGAAAGACAGGGTCTTGCTGACTATGGCTACACCTTC
CASSNERQGLADYGYTF
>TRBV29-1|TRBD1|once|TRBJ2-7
TGCAGCGCGACAGGGGCCCTCTACGAGCAGTACTTC
CSATGALYEQYF
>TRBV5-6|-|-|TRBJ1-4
TGTGCCAGCAGCTTGCGACAGTCTGAAAAACTGTTTTTT
CASSLRQSEKLFF
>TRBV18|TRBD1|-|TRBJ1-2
TGTGCCAGCTCACTCCCGGACAGGGGGTCAGATGGCTACACCTTC
CASSLPDRGSDGYTF
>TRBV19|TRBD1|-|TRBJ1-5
TGTGCCAGTAGGCCAGCGACAGGGAATAGCAATCAGCCCCAGCATTTT
CASRPATGNSNQPQHF
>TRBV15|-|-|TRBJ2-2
TGTGCCACCAGCAAGGTTCCGGGTTCGAACACCGGGGAGCTGTTTTTT
CATSKVPGSNTGELFF
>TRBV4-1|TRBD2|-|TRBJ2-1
TGCGCCAGCAGCCAAGATCTGGGAGGGTACAATGAGCAGTTCTTC
CASSQDLGGYNEQFF
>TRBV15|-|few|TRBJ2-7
TGTGCCACCAGCAGGCGGCGATCCTACGAGCAGTACTTC
CATSRRRSYEQYF
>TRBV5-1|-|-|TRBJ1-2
TGCGCCAGCAGCACGGGGGAGGGTAACTATGGCTACACCTTC
CASSTGEGNYGYTF
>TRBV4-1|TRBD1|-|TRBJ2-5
TGCGCCAGCTCATACAGGGGAGAGACCCAGTACTTC
CASSYRGETQYF
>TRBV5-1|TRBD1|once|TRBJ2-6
TGCGCCAGCACCGATCCAGGGGGCGGTGGGTCTGGGGCCAACGTCCTGACTTTC
CASTDPGGGGSGANVLTF
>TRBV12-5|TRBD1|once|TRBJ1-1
TGTGCTAGTGGGTTAAACCGACAGGGGGAAAGGAACACTGAAGCTTTCTTT
CASGLNRQGERNTEAFF
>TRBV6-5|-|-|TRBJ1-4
TGTGCCAGCAGAAAAACCGCCTCGGGCGGGGAAAAACTGTTTTTT
CASRKTASGGEKLFF
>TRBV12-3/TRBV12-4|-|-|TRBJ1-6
TGTGCCAGCAGTTTATTTCGTTCACCCCTCCACTTT
CASSLFRSPLHF
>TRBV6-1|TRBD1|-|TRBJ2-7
TGTGCCAGCAGTGACCCGGGACAGAAGCAGTACTTC
CASSDPGQKQYF
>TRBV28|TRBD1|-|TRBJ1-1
TGTGCCAGCAAAACAGGGGGCACTGAAGCTTTCTTT
CASKTGGTEAFF
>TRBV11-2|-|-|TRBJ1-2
TGTGCCAGCGCAGCGGGGGGTGGGCAGACTAACTATGGCTACACCTTC
CASAAGGGQTNYGYTF
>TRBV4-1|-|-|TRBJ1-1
TGCGCCAGCAGCCAAAGCGTTGTTGAACTGAACACTGAAGCTTTCTTT
CASSQSVVELNTEAFF